One TCR beta chain is described in this entry. In the study's own analysis: The assay estimated nucleated cells by amplifying reference gene primers. Clones were sequenced by immunoSEQ multiplex PCR, and TCRdb holds only the in-frame ones, with some missing. The DNA gave D and trimming, while V, J and clone size come from that table. The repertoire holds around 400,000 clones, with around 86% as singletons. This sample was taken from a study of blood T cell repertoires in COVID-19. In the study overall: Samples came from the United States, Italy and Spain, spanning acute and convalescent COVID-19.

V gave up 4 bases and J gave up 4 bases, with 5 bases separating them. The CDR3 totals 12 residues. Germline V lookup: CDR1 ENHRY, CDR2 SYGVKD. The chain uses TRBV10-3 and TRBJ1-3; D remains unclear. This clonotype originated in a woman aged 45-59 years who had recovered from COVID-19. The material sequenced was PBMCs or T cells enriched from blood (not recorded which). The CDR3 region has the DNA TGTGCCATCAGTGTCCCAGGAAACACCATATATTTT. Its protein product is CAISVPGNTIYF.